Below are 16 T cell receptor beta chains sequenced from a single sample in a study of T cells after yellow fever vaccination. One entry per CDR3 protein, called by TCRdb with MiXCR from the 5' RACE reads. The data show about 320,000 distinct CDR3 sequences, around 4.5% seen once. The sample here was PBMCs, taken 15 days after the yellow fever booster vaccination. The receptor source for this set is a man younger than 30 who received the YFV17D yellow fever vaccine.

The sample holds many counts of this clonotype. This rearrangement joins TRBV21-1 to TRBJ2-7; the D call TRBD1 from the table was never checked on the DNA. TRBV21-1 is described as a pseudogene. The CDR3 is 15 amino acids. The CDR3 bases are TGTGCCAGCAGCCTTACTGAGACAGAGGACTACGAGCAGTACTTC. This codes for CASSLTETEDYEQYF.

The chain joins TRBV20-1 to TRBJ2-7; D may be TRBD1 (6 bases). CDR3 size: 14 residues. V was shortened by 2 bases and J by 2 bases, with 13 bases between the two germline ends. Germline-derived CDR1 and CDR2 are DFQATT and SNEGSKA (reference sequence). The CDR3 here is CSARSPGQAYEQYF. As DNA, the CDR3 is TGCAGTGCTAGAAGTCCGGGACAAGCCTACGAGCAGTACTTC.

This clonotype occurred many times. The rearrangement links TRBV12-3 or TRBV12-4 to TRBJ1-3; D gene unclear. This CDR3 is 13 amino acids long. V lost 10 bases and J 0 bases, leaving 10 bases between the germline ends. The CDR3 DNA follows: TGTGCCACCGAGGGAGTCTCTGGAAACACCATATATTTT. It yields the protein CATEGVSGNTIYF.

The table lists this clonotype with many counts. V and J are TRBV15 and TRBJ2-5; 9 bases align to TRBD2. Per the germline V gene, CDR1 is LNHNV and CDR2 is YYDKDF (reference sequence). The CDR3 runs to 15 residues. Losses at the gene ends were 6 bases for V and 5 bases for J; bases not matched to a gene: 10. The CDR3 bases are TGTGCCACCAGGACGGACGCGGGGGGGCTTGAGACCCAGTACTTC. Its translation: CATRTDAGGLETQYF.

At least ten counts were recorded for this clonotype. This chain links TRBV20-1 with TRBJ2-7; TRBD2 matches at 7 bases. The CDR3 has 14 residues. Germline V gene data show CDR1 as DFQATT and CDR2 as SNEGSKA (reference sequence). After removal of 2 bases from V and 6 bases from J, the junction contained 10 bases not matched to a gene. The CDR3 loop reads CSARSPGGGSEQYV. Written as DNA, the CDR3 is TGCAGTGCTAGAAGTCCGGGCGGGGGATCCGAGCAGTACGTC.

This clonotype was observed many times. This chain links TRBV20-1 with TRBJ1-5; the match to TRBD1 covers 8 bases. V gave up 0 bases and J gave up 4 bases; unmatched junction bases: 5. The length of the CDR3 is 15 residues. CDR1 DFQATT and CDR2 SNEGSKA come from the germline V gene (reference sequence). The CDR3 bases are TGCAGTGCTAGAGATTTCAGGGGGCTAAATCAGCCCCAGCATTTT. Amino acids: CSARDFRGLNQPQHF.

As regards this clonotype: A much larger clone sits a single nucleotide away, making a read error possible. The chain joins TRBV5-1 to TRBJ2-7, with 7 bases matching TRBD1. The CDR3 runs to 12 residues. V was clipped by 4 bases and J by 4 bases; unmatched bases: 2. Germline CDR1 is SGHRS and CDR2 is YFSETQ. The CDR3 spells CASSPGQYEQYF. The CDR3 DNA reads as TGCGCCAGCAGCCCGGGACAGTACGAGCAGTACTTC.

This clonotype was picked up many times. The J gene is TRBJ1-1, the V gene TRBV29-1, with D hard to call. Trimming removed 5 bases from V and 2 bases from J, with 6 bases in between. The CDR3 length is 11 residues. Germline CDR1 reads SQVTM; CDR2 reads ANQGSEA. The CDR3 nucleotides read TGCAGCGTTCGGATTAACACTGAAGCTTTCTTT. Protein: CSVRINTEAFF.

The sample holds many counts of this clonotype. The chain uses TRBV18 and TRBJ2-7, with a tentative D call TRBD2 (7 bases). Trimming removed 3 bases at V and 0 bases at J, with 9 bases between. CDR1 is KGHSH and CDR2 is LQKENI in the germline V gene. The CDR3 runs to 14 residues. The CDR3 here is CASSPGGHSYEQYF. The CDR3 nucleotides are TGTGCCAGCTCACCCGGGGGGCACTCCTACGAGCAGTACTTC.

Many counts were recorded for this clonotype. V is TRBV13 and J is TRBJ1-4; no reliable D call. This CDR3 is built from 15 residues. V was shortened by 5 bases and J by 9 bases, with 19 bases between the two germline ends. Germline loops: CDR1 PRHDT, CDR2 FYEKMQ (reference sequence). CDR3 sequence: CASSETRAGGKKLFF. CDR3 nucleotide sequence: TGTGCCAGCAGCGAGACCCGGGCCGGAGGTAAAAAACTGTTTTTT.

This clonotype was found a few times. The rearrangement uses TRBV9 and TRBJ2-1; 10 positions agree with TRBD1. Germline CDR1 is SGDLS and CDR2 is YYNGEE. Losses at the gene ends were 4 bases for V and 6 bases for J; bases not matched to a gene: 10. The CDR3 has 16 residues. The CDR3 bases are TGTGCCAGCAGCCACCGACGGACAGGGGGTCTCAATGAGCAGTTCTTC. It is translated as CASSHRRTGGLNEQFF. Using reference TRBV9 and TRBJ2-1 for the parts outside the CDR3, the full variable domain is DSGVTQTPKHLITATGQRVTLRCSPRSGDLSVYWYQQSLDQGLQFLIQYYNGEERAKGNILERFSAQQFPDLHSELNLSSLELGDSALYFCASSHRRTGGLNEQFFGPGTRLTVL.

The chain links TRBV7-2 to TRBJ1-2, with a weak D call TRBD1 (5 bases). The V end was cut by 6 bases, the J end by 2 bases, with 25 bases between. The CDR3 is 18 amino acids. Germline V gene lookup returns CDR1 SGHTA and CDR2 FQGNSA. The CDR3 region has the DNA TGTGCCAGCAGACTCTGGGGCAGGGAAACCAAAAAGAACTATGGCTACACCTTC. Its protein product is CASRLWGRETKKNYGYTF.

This clonotype was counted at least ten times. The chain employs TRBV24-1 and TRBJ2-3; no definite D call. The CDR3 sequence is 11 residues long. Germline values: CDR1 KGHDR, CDR2 SFDVKD. Between the trimmed V and J ends, which lost 7 bases and 2 bases, there was a span of 3 bases. The DNA for the CDR3 is TGTGCCACCAGGTACACAGATACGCAGTATTTT. It is translated as CATRYTDTQYF.

The chain is built from TRBV6-2 or TRBV6-3 and TRBJ2-3, with D possibly TRBD1 on 6 matching bases. Germline V gene data show CDR1 as MNHEY and CDR2 as SVGEGT. V lost 0 bases, J lost 0 bases, and 16 bases lay in between. The CDR3 contains 18 residues. CDR3 residues: CASSYSAAWDKSTDTQYF. The DNA of the CDR3 is TGTGCCAGCAGTTACTCGGCAGCTTGGGACAAAAGCACAGATACGCAGTATTTT.

In its sample, this clonotype was seen a few times. The chain uses TRBV7-2 and TRBJ2-3, with D uncertain. CDR1 SGHTA and CDR2 FQGNSA come from the germline V gene. Deletions cut 5 bases from V and 2 bases from J, with 14 bases between. This CDR3 contains 15 residues. The CDR3 spells CASSQNYLSTDTQYF. CDR3 nucleotides: TGTGCCAGCAGCCAAAACTATCTTTCCACAGATACGCAGTATTTT.

The chain carries TRBV3-1 and TRBJ1-5, with D unresolved. Per germline, CDR1 LGHDT and CDR2 YNNKEL (reference sequence). V lost 0 bases and J lost 3, with 9 bases in between. CDR3 length: 15 amino acids. DNA of the CDR3: TGTGCCAGCAGCCAAGATGTAGGGAACAATCAGCCCCAGCATTTT. Encoded protein: CASSQDVGNNQPQHF.